What follows is one T cell receptor beta chain and its context. Antigen: not known. Deletions cut 0 bases from V and 4 bases from J, with 12 bases between. Germline-derived CDR1 and CDR2 are MGHRA and YSYEKL. This CDR3 contains 16 residues. These data originate in a study of T cell repertoires in cytomegalovirus infection. Looking at the study overall: Use of recently identified HLA-C-restricted and well-studied HLA-B-restricted CMV epitopes was part of the study. It was the public TCR beta signatures that indicated both CMV infection and matching HLA type.

Study-level results: HLA-C-restricted CMV-specific TCR beta clonotypes were dominant in the ex vivo response. CMV carriers with the relevant HLA were identified by cumulative public TCR beta family frequency.

TCRdb processed the reads anew with MiXCR; each CDR3 protein has one entry. The top ten clones hold around 15% of a sample with approximately 990,000 distinct CDR3 sequences, approximately 33% of them seen once. This chain links TRBV4-1 with TRBJ1-4; D possibly corresponds to TRBD1 (5 bases). This clonotype was sampled from a human donor in good health (CMV status not recorded). Some clones in this sample may be carry-over from other donors' samples. The sample in question was cultured CD8+ T cells from PBMCs, obtained from culture after CMV antigen stimulation. CDR3: CASSQDLDSNNEKLFF. CDR3 nucleotides: TGCGCCAGCAGCCAAGATCTTGACAGCAATAATGAAAAACTGTTTTTT.